This is a list of T cell receptor beta chains from one sample in a study of T-cell reconstitution after alpha-beta-depleted transplantation in children. TCRdb used MiXCR to reprocess the PCR reads, holding one entry per CDR3 protein. The sample records hundreds of thousands of distinct CDR3 sequences, 16% being singletons. The specimen was PBMCs from the stem cell graft donor, collected from the stem cell graft. The receptors originated from a human donor who donated a stem cell graft to a child with acute myeloid leukemia. CDR3s include the opening cysteine and the closing phenylalanine or tryptophan. Fields, in order: clone size, D gene, J gene, V gene, CDR3 length, CDR3 protein, CDR3 DNA. The D gene is left open where the match is weak. Clone sizes are given selectively: once, few, many, or a class where the clone is expanded.

clone_size: many
d_call: -
j_call: TRBJ1-1
v_call: TRBV20-1
cdr3_length: 14
cdr3_aa: CSASLQGLNTEAFF
cdr3_nt: TGCAGTGCTTCTCTCCAGGGTTTAAACACTGAAGCTTTCTTT

clone_size: many
d_call: TRBD2
j_call: TRBJ2-1
v_call: TRBV20-1
cdr3_length: 15
cdr3_aa: CSASPPGGAHNEQFF
cdr3_nt: TGCAGTGCTTCTCCTCCGGGGGGGGCCCACAATGAGCAGTTCTTC

clone_size: many
d_call: -
j_call: TRBJ2-7
v_call: TRBV7-2
cdr3_length: 13
cdr3_aa: CAPAPDGTYEQYF
cdr3_nt: TGTGCCCCGGCCCCGGACGGGACCTACGAGCAGTACTTC

clone_size: -
d_call: -
j_call: TRBJ2-1
v_call: TRBV12-3/TRBV12-4
cdr3_length: 11
cdr3_aa: CASVRSGEQFF
cdr3_nt: TGTGCCAGCGTCAGGTCGGGTGAGCAGTTCTTC

clone_size: many
d_call: -
j_call: TRBJ1-2
v_call: TRBV9
cdr3_length: 12
cdr3_aa: CASSATAYGYTF
cdr3_nt: TGTGCCAGCAGCGCGACGGCCTATGGCTACACCTTC

clone_size: -
d_call: TRBD1
j_call: TRBJ2-3
v_call: TRBV28
cdr3_length: 17
cdr3_aa: CASSFPLQGVNTDTQYF
cdr3_nt: TGTGCCAGCAGTTTCCCCTTACAGGGGGTGAACACAGATACGCAGTATTTT

clone_size: many
d_call: TRBD2
j_call: TRBJ2-5
v_call: TRBV20-1
cdr3_length: 14
cdr3_aa: CSASWRGAQETQYF
cdr3_nt: TGCAGTGCTAGCTGGCGGGGGGCCCAAGAGACCCAGTACTTC

clone_size: -
d_call: TRBD1
j_call: TRBJ1-5
v_call: TRBV12-3/TRBV12-4
cdr3_length: 16
cdr3_aa: CAGSPRQGGSNQPQHF
cdr3_nt: TGTGCCGGCAGTCCCCGACAGGGGGGGAGCAATCAGCCCCAGCATTTT

clone_size: few
d_call: -
j_call: TRBJ2-3
v_call: TRBV20-1
cdr3_length: 13
cdr3_aa: CSAGLGATDTQYF
cdr3_nt: TGCAGTGCTGGTTTGGGAGCCACAGATACGCAGTATTTT

clone_size: many
d_call: -
j_call: TRBJ2-1
v_call: TRBV7-9
cdr3_length: 15
cdr3_aa: CASSLAGGQSNEQFF
cdr3_nt: TGTGCCAGCAGCTTAGCGGGGGGGCAGTCCAATGAGCAGTTCTTC

clone_size: many
d_call: TRBD1
j_call: TRBJ1-4
v_call: TRBV4-2
cdr3_length: 15
cdr3_aa: CASSPAGQDNEKLFF
cdr3_nt: TGTGCCAGCAGCCCTGCGGGACAGGATAATGAAAAACTGTTTTTT

clone_size: few
d_call: -
j_call: TRBJ2-7
v_call: TRBV7-2
cdr3_length: 14
cdr3_aa: CASTPRGGSGEQYF
cdr3_nt: TGTGCCAGCACCCCAAGGGGCGGTTCAGGGGAGCAGTACTTC

clone_size: -
d_call: -
j_call: TRBJ1-5
v_call: TRBV15
cdr3_length: 18
cdr3_aa: CATSRDIPDPRSNQPQHF
cdr3_nt: TGTGCCACCAGCAGAGATATCCCAGACCCGAGGAGCAATCAGCCCCAGCATTTT

clone_size: -
d_call: -
j_call: TRBJ2-3
v_call: TRBV5-1
cdr3_length: 15
cdr3_aa: CASSLVDSSTDTQYF
cdr3_nt: TGCGCCAGCAGCTTGGTCGATTCTAGCACAGATACGCAGTATTTT

clone_size: -
d_call: -
j_call: TRBJ1-4
v_call: TRBV7-2
cdr3_length: 14
cdr3_aa: CASSSRQLNEKLFF
cdr3_nt: TGTGCCAGCAGCTCCCGACAGCTTAATGAAAAACTGTTTTTT

clone_size: -
d_call: -
j_call: TRBJ1-5
v_call: TRBV6-5
cdr3_length: 12
cdr3_aa: CASSQRGGPQHF
cdr3_nt: TGTGCCAGCAGCCAACGGGGGGGGCCCCAGCATTTT

clone_size: few
d_call: TRBD1
j_call: TRBJ1-2
v_call: TRBV5-1
cdr3_length: 14
cdr3_aa: CASRSGTGLYGYTF
cdr3_nt: TGCGCCAGCAGATCAGGGACAGGTCTCTATGGCTACACCTTC

clone_size: many
d_call: -
j_call: TRBJ1-3
v_call: TRBV12-3/TRBV12-4
cdr3_length: 14
cdr3_aa: CASSTGYSGNTIYF
cdr3_nt: TGTGCCAGCAGTACAGGTTACTCTGGAAACACCATATATTTT

clone_size: -
d_call: -
j_call: TRBJ2-7
v_call: TRBV7-9
cdr3_length: 13
cdr3_aa: CASSLRQSYEQYF
cdr3_nt: TGTGCCAGCAGCTTACGACAGAGCTACGAGCAGTACTTC

clone_size: few
d_call: TRBD1
j_call: TRBJ1-2
v_call: TRBV12-3/TRBV12-4
cdr3_length: 14
cdr3_aa: CASSPTGDHYGYTF
cdr3_nt: TGTGCCAGCAGCCCCACAGGGGACCACTATGGCTACACCTTC

clone_size: -
d_call: TRBD2
j_call: TRBJ2-3
v_call: TRBV5-6
cdr3_length: 17
cdr3_aa: CASSIGTSGRSTDTQYF
cdr3_nt: TGTGCCAGCAGCATCGGGACTAGCGGGAGGAGCACAGATACGCAGTATTTT

clone_size: -
d_call: -
j_call: TRBJ2-3
v_call: TRBV19
cdr3_length: 15
cdr3_aa: CASSIQGYGTDTQYF
cdr3_nt: TGTGCCAGTAGTATCCAAGGGTATGGCACAGATACGCAGTATTTT

clone_size: -
d_call: -
j_call: TRBJ1-5
v_call: TRBV20-1
cdr3_length: 19
cdr3_aa: CSAREGFGGGILSNQPQHF
cdr3_nt: TGCAGTGCCCGAGAAGGTTTCGGGGGAGGGATATTGAGCAATCAGCCCCAGCATTTT

clone_size: -
d_call: TRBD2
j_call: TRBJ2-2
v_call: TRBV4-2
cdr3_length: 19
cdr3_aa: CASSPTGFRLAGNTGELFF
cdr3_nt: TGTGCCAGCAGCCCAACAGGGTTCAGACTAGCGGGGAACACCGGGGAGCTGTTTTTT

clone_size: few
d_call: TRBD2
j_call: TRBJ2-1
v_call: TRBV7-2
cdr3_length: 15
cdr3_aa: CASSKTSGGYNEQFF
cdr3_nt: TGTGCCAGCAGCAAGACTAGCGGGGGATACAATGAGCAGTTCTTC

clone_size: many
d_call: -
j_call: TRBJ2-2
v_call: TRBV30
cdr3_length: 16
cdr3_aa: CAWSWGASNTGGELFF
cdr3_nt: TGTGCCTGGAGTTGGGGGGCATCGAACACGGGCGGGGAGCTGTTTTTT

clone_size: many
d_call: -
j_call: TRBJ1-2
v_call: TRBV27
cdr3_length: 14
cdr3_aa: CASSLKPEGYGYTF
cdr3_nt: TGTGCCAGCAGTTTAAAACCCGAGGGCTATGGCTACACCTTC

clone_size: few
d_call: TRBD2
j_call: TRBJ2-5
v_call: TRBV7-7
cdr3_length: 15
cdr3_aa: CASSLTSGGPGTQYF
cdr3_nt: TGTGCCAGCAGCTTGACTAGCGGGGGCCCCGGGACCCAGTACTTC

clone_size: many
d_call: TRBD1
j_call: TRBJ1-5
v_call: TRBV20-1
cdr3_length: 14
cdr3_aa: CSASSDRAAQPQHF
cdr3_nt: TGCAGTGCTAGCTCGGACAGGGCGGCTCAGCCCCAGCATTTT

clone_size: -
d_call: TRBD2
j_call: TRBJ2-4
v_call: TRBV12-3/TRBV12-4
cdr3_length: 17
cdr3_aa: CASSFFERGAFKNIQYF
cdr3_nt: TGTGCCAGCAGTTTTTTTGAGCGGGGGGCGTTCAAAAACATTCAGTACTTC

clone_size: many
d_call: TRBD1
j_call: TRBJ1-2
v_call: TRBV5-6
cdr3_length: 15
cdr3_aa: CASSRTGVRAYGYTF
cdr3_nt: TGTGCCAGCAGCCGAACAGGGGTGAGGGCCTATGGCTACACCTTC

clone_size: -
d_call: -
j_call: TRBJ2-1
v_call: TRBV12-3/TRBV12-4
cdr3_length: 14
cdr3_aa: CASSSRTPRTRQFF
cdr3_nt: TGTGCCAGCAGTTCCCGCACTCCCAGAACCCGGCAGTTCTTC

clone_size: many
d_call: -
j_call: TRBJ2-7
v_call: TRBV20-1
cdr3_length: 16
cdr3_aa: CSARDLLGQKSYEQYF
cdr3_nt: TGCAGTGCTAGAGACCTTCTTGGACAGAAGTCCTACGAGCAGTACTTC

clone_size: many
d_call: TRBD1
j_call: TRBJ2-5
v_call: TRBV7-2
cdr3_length: 16
cdr3_aa: CASRPLPGQGGETQYF
cdr3_nt: TGTGCCAGCAGGCCTTTGCCGGGACAGGGGGGCGAGACCCAGTACTTC

clone_size: few
d_call: TRBD1
j_call: TRBJ2-7
v_call: TRBV5-1
cdr3_length: 15
cdr3_aa: CASSEGQGAFYEQYF
cdr3_nt: TGCGCCAGCAGCGAAGGACAGGGTGCTTTCTACGAGCAGTACTTC

clone_size: once
d_call: -
j_call: TRBJ2-4
v_call: TRBV5-1
cdr3_length: 15
cdr3_aa: CASSLGGPLKNIQYF
cdr3_nt: TGCGCCAGCAGCTTGGGGGGACCCTTAAAAAACATTCAGTACTTC

clone_size: -
d_call: TRBD2
j_call: TRBJ2-1
v_call: TRBV30
cdr3_length: 13
cdr3_aa: CAFLAGGLNEQFF
cdr3_nt: TGTGCCTTCCTAGCGGGGGGGCTCAATGAGCAGTTCTTC

clone_size: many
d_call: -
j_call: TRBJ1-5
v_call: TRBV6-2/TRBV6-3
cdr3_length: 14
cdr3_aa: CASSPRQRGQPQHF
cdr3_nt: TGTGCCAGCAGCCCCCGACAGAGGGGTCAGCCCCAGCATTTT

clone_size: many
d_call: TRBD1
j_call: TRBJ1-1
v_call: TRBV20-1
cdr3_length: 14
cdr3_aa: CSARTGASNTEAFF
cdr3_nt: TGCAGTGCTCGGACAGGGGCCTCGAACACTGAAGCTTTCTTT

clone_size: many
d_call: -
j_call: TRBJ1-1
v_call: TRBV4-2
cdr3_length: 14
cdr3_aa: CASSQDRENTEAFF
cdr3_nt: TGTGCCAGCAGCCAAGATCGAGAGAACACTGAAGCTTTCTTT

clone_size: few
d_call: -
j_call: TRBJ2-3
v_call: TRBV7-9
cdr3_length: 15
cdr3_aa: CASSHLQIKADTQYF
cdr3_nt: TGTGCCAGCAGCCACCTACAGATAAAGGCAGATACGCAGTATTTT

clone_size: many
d_call: TRBD2
j_call: TRBJ2-3
v_call: TRBV4-3
cdr3_length: 16
cdr3_aa: CASSQGSGGSTDTQYF
cdr3_nt: TGCGCCAGCAGCCAGGGTAGCGGGGGATCCACAGATACGCAGTATTTT

clone_size: many
d_call: -
j_call: TRBJ1-1
v_call: TRBV29-1
cdr3_length: 14
cdr3_aa: CSVGTEYMNTEAFF
cdr3_nt: TGCAGCGTTGGGACGGAGTACATGAACACTGAAGCTTTCTTT

clone_size: few
d_call: -
j_call: TRBJ1-2
v_call: TRBV20-1
cdr3_length: 17
cdr3_aa: CSARDRGRDMSAYGYTF
cdr3_nt: TGCAGTGCTAGAGATCGAGGTCGAGACATGTCAGCTTATGGCTACACCTTC